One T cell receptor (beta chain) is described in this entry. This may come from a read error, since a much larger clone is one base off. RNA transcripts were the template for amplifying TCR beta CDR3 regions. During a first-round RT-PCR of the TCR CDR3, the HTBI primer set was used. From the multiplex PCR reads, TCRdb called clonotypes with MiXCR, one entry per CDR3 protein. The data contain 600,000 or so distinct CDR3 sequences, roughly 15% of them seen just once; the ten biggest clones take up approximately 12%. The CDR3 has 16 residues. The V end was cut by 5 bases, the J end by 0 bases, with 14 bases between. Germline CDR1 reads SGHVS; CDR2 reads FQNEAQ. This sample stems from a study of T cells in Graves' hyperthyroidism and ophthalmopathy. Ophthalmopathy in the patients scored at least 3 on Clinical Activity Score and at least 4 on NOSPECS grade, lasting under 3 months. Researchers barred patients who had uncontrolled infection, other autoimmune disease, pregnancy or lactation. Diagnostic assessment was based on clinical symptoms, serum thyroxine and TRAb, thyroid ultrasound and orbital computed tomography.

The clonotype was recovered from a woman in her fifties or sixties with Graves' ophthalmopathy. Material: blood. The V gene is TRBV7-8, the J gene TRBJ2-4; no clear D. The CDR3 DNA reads TGTGCCAGCAGCCCCGACCGAGTTTCAGCCAAAAACATTCAGTACTTC. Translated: CASSPDRVSAKNIQYF.